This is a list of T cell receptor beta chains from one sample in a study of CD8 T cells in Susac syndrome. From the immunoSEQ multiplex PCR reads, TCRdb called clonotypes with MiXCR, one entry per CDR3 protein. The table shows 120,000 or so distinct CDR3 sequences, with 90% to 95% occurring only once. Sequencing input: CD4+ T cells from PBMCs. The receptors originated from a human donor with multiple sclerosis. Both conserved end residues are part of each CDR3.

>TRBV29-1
CSVDFWDTEAFF
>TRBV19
CASSIDRTEKETQYF
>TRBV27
CASSPGEGTEGYTF
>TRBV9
CASSVGRGYNEQFF
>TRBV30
CAWSGGHSTGELFF
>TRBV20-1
CSASTGPYGYTF
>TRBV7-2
CASSQGQFNSPLHF
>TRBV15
CATSWTNTGELFF
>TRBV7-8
CASSWTGGNQPQHF
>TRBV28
CASSPSWAQGEKLFF
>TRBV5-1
CASSAQGVGDQPQHF
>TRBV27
CASSLGGRLTDTQYF
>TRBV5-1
CASSLGLARQETQYF
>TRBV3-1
CASSQDWASDTQYF
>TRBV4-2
CASSQVRWTGAYEQYF
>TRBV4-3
CASRRDLNSYEQYF
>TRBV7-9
CASSSQAGLVYGYTF
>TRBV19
CASTNTGGEQYF
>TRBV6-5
CASSYSEVAFF
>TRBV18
CASSPAPRDTEAFF
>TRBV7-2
CASSLPVITDTQYF
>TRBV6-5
CASSYSSSGGPREQYF
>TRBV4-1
CASSQLTATAYEQYF
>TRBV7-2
CASSIYSTSGNSYEQYF
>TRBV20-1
CSSDAQGEETQYF
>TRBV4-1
CASSRGGATWAQETQYF
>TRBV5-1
CASSPGPSSGNTIYF
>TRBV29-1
CSVVESQETQYF
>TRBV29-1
CSVESQNYGYTF
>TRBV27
CASTPGHLNTEAFF
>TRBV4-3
CASSQETVPGHSYEQYF
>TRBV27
CASSFSPGGAGGQETQYF
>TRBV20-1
CSARSGSLHQPQHF
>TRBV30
CAWRRDGLYEQYF
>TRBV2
CASSERWNQPQHF
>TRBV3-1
CASSQAVPGPFFYGYTF
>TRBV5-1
CASSFSGLDGANVLTF
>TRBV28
CASSLDSRFSYEQYF
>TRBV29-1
CSVEKGGAGNTIYF
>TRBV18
CASSPGTDNQPQHF
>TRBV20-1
CSAPGLGRVNTEAFF
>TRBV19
CASSLGQFTGELFF
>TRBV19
CASTMGQGALNYGYTF
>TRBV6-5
CASSQRRTAGNTIYF
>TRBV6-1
CASNRQPNIQYF
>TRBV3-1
CASSQDGGRTPAEQYF
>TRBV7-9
CASSLYGPQDTQYF
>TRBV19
CASSIDRGQEITNYGYTF
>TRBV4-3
CASSQDSRYNEQFF
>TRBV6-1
CASSESTLSTDTQYF